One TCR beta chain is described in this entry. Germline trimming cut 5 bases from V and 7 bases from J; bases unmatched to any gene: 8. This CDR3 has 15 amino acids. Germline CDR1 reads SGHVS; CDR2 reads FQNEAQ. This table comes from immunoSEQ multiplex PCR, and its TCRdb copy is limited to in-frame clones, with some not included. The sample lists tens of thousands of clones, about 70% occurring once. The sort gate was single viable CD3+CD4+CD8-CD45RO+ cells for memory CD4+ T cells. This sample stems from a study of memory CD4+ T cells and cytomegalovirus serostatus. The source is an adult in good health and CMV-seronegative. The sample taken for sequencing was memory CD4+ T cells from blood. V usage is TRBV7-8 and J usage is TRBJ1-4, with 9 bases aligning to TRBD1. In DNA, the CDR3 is TGTGCCAGCAGCCCCCGGGACAGGGTCTTTGAAAAACTGTTTTTT. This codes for CASSPRDRVFEKLFF.